The next 32 T cell receptor beta chains were all read from a single sample in a study of cytomegalovirus exposure and HLA in healthy donors. The study ran its PCR with 60 Vbeta and 13 Jbeta primers. Repertoires were generated with immunoSEQ multiplex PCR, while TCRdb's copy carries only in-frame clones and drops some. The profile shows under 200,000 clones, approximately 82% of them singletons. Sequences were obtained from PBMCs. The receptor set was obtained from a woman aged 40-49 years in good health and CMV-seropositive.

The V gene is TRBV9, the J gene TRBJ1-1; TRBD1 is a possible D gene (5 bases). The CDR3 has 13 amino acids. CDR1 is SGDLS, CDR2 YYNGEE, per germline. V lost 5 bases and J 1 base, leaving 9 bases between the germline ends. The CDR3 DNA sequence: TGTGCCAGCAGTCGACAGCCGAACACTGAAGCTTTCTTT. This gives the protein CASSRQPNTEAFF.

The CDR3 region has the DNA TGTGCCAGCAGAATAAATCAGCCCCAGCATTTT. It specifies CASRINQPQHF. The rearrangement joins TRBV6-1 to TRBJ1-5; D is ambiguous. With 6 bases removed from V and 4 bases from J, the gap between germline ends came to 4 bases. Germline lookup yields CDR1 MNHNS and CDR2 SASEGT. The CDR3 spans 11 residues.

This chain joins TRBV11-2 and TRBJ1-2, with D unclear. This CDR3 is 12 amino acids long. Looked up from germline, CDR1 is SGHAT and CDR2 is FQNNGV. Deletions cut 1 base from V and 7 bases from J, with 7 bases between. The CDR3 loop reads CASSLGGSGYTF. The DNA of the CDR3 is TGTGCCAGCAGCTTAGGAGGGAGTGGCTACACCTTC.

The chain joins TRBV5-8 to TRBJ2-1; TRBD1 matches at 9 bases. This CDR3 region has 15 residues. The V and J ends lost 4 bases and 1 base, in that order; junction bases with no gene match: 3. Germline CDR1 reads SGHTS; CDR2 reads YDEGEE. CDR3 DNA: TGTGCCAGCAGCGCCGGGACAGGGTCCTACAATGAGCAGTTCTTC. This encodes CASSAGTGSYNEQFF.

V and J are TRBV19 and TRBJ2-3, with 10 bases that match TRBD2. Germline CDR1 reads LNHDA; CDR2 reads SQIVND (reference sequence). V shed 7 bases, J shed 0 bases, and the junction held 13 bases outside the gene matches. CDR3 length: 18 residues. The CDR3 spells CASKLLRTSGVSTDTQYF. DNA for the CDR3: TGTGCCAGTAAACTTCTCCGGACTAGCGGAGTGAGCACAGATACGCAGTATTTT. The full variable domain, rest sourced from reference TRBV19 and TRBJ2-3, is DGGITQSPKYLFRKEGQNVTLSCEQNLNHDAMYWYRQDPGQGLRLIYYSQIVNDFQKGDIAEGYSVSREKKESFPLTVTSAQKNPTAFYLCASKLLRTSGVSTDTQYFGPGTRLTVL.

This clone came up a few times. The chain employs TRBV6-5 and TRBJ2-4; D possibly corresponds to TRBD2 (5 bases). The CDR3 is 16 amino acids. The ends were cut back, 2 bases at V and 0 bases at J, with 11 bases in the middle. The V gene's germline CDR1 is MNHEY and CDR2 SVGAGI. This CDR3 reads CASSYEAGLAKNIQYF. CDR3 in DNA: TGTGCCAGCAGTTACGAGGCAGGACTAGCCAAAAACATTCAGTACTTC.

This rearrangement joins TRBV4-2 to TRBJ2-2, with a possible D match to TRBD1 (6 bases). CDR3 size: 15 residues. The ends were cut back, 1 base at V and 3 bases at J, with 9 bases in the middle. CDR1 and CDR2 from the germline V gene are LGHNA and YNFKEQ. CDR3 DNA sequence: TGTGCCAGCAGCCAAGGGTCAGGGGACACCGGGGAGCTGTTTTTT. It is translated as CASSQGSGDTGELFF.

This clone is a singleton in its sample. The chain links TRBV28 to TRBJ1-5, with D unresolved. The CDR3 spans 12 residues. From germline, CDR1 is MDHEN and CDR2 SYDVKM. Trimming shortened V by 7 bases and J by 4 bases, and 8 bases separated the two germline ends. CDR3 sequence (DNA): TGTGCCAGCACCGGTATAAATCAGCCCCAGCATTTT. Translating it yields CASTGINQPQHF. The entire variable domain, with the rest obtained from reference TRBV28 and TRBJ1-5, is as follows: DVKVTQSSRYLVKRTGEKVFLECVQDMDHENMFWYRQDPGLGLRLIYFSYDVKMKEKGDIPEGYSVSREKKERFSLILESASTNQTSMYLCASTGINQPQHFGDGTRLSIL.

This clone was found a few times. The V and J genes are TRBV27 and TRBJ1-1; perhaps TRBD1 as D (6 bases). This CDR3 contains 13 residues. The germline V and J ends were trimmed by 8 bases and 4 bases, with 14 bases remaining between them. Germline V gene data show CDR1 as MNHEY and CDR2 as SMNVEV (reference sequence). The CDR3 DNA is TGTGCCAGCGGGCGGGGGGCGGTCACTGAAGCTTTCTTT. This translates into CASGRGAVTEAFF.

The chain recombines TRBV2 with TRBJ2-7, with TRBD2 matching 12 bases. In germline, CDR1 is SNHLY, CDR2 FYNNEI. V trimming: 5 bases; J trimming: 7 bases; junction bases outside the gene matches: 6. The CDR3 has 14 amino acids. The CDR3 coding sequence is TGTGCCAGCAGTCCGACTAGCGGGAGCCTTGAGCAGTACTTC. This encodes CASSPTSGSLEQYF.

This clone was recorded only once. The rearrangement links TRBV19 to TRBJ2-7; 10 nucleotides match TRBD2. V lost 10 bases, J lost 3 bases, and 12 bases stayed unmatched. The germline CDR1 and CDR2 sequences are LNHDA and SQIVND (reference sequence). The CDR3 is 15 residues long. In nucleotides, the CDR3 is TGTGCCACCGCAAGCCTAGCGGGAGAGTTCTACGAGCAGTACTTC. Its protein product is CATASLAGEFYEQYF.

The chain carries TRBV12-5 and TRBJ2-3; 10 nucleotides line up with TRBD1. The CDR3 is 15 amino acids. V lost 6 bases to trimming and J lost 6 bases; unmatched junction nucleotides: 9. Germline V gene sequence: CDR1 LGHNT, CDR2 FRNRAP. CDR3 protein: CASGYGTGVLDTQYF. CDR3 coding DNA: TGTGCTAGTGGGTACGGGACAGGGGTACTGGATACGCAGTATTTT.

V and J are TRBV5-1 and TRBJ2-7, with 8 positions matching TRBD1. The CDR3 extends over 15 amino acids. Per germline, CDR1 SGHRS and CDR2 YFSETQ. Trimming removed 7 bases from V and 1 base from J; junction bases left unmatched: 10. The CDR3 DNA reads as TGCGCCAGCGCTGCCGCGACAGGGGCGTCCTACGAGCAGTACTTC. Protein: CASAAATGASYEQYF.

V usage is TRBV2 and J usage is TRBJ2-5, with TRBD2 matching over 11 bases. The CDR3 has 15 amino acids. Losses at the gene ends were 3 bases for V and 4 bases for J; bases not matched to a gene: 4. The germline V gene has CDR1 SNHLY and CDR2 FYNNEI. The CDR3 protein is CASSEVAGGLETQYF. In nucleotides, the CDR3 is TGTGCCAGCAGTGAGGTAGCGGGAGGGCTAGAGACCCAGTACTTC.

J is TRBJ2-7 and V is TRBV7-8; D possibly corresponds to TRBD2 (5 bases). V shed 1 base and J shed 0 bases, with 7 bases lying between them. The CDR3 has 14 residues. Germline-derived CDR1 and CDR2 are SGHVS and FQNEAQ. The CDR3 reads CASSLDDYSYEQYF. CDR3 DNA sequence: TGTGCCAGCAGCTTAGATGACTACTCCTACGAGCAGTACTTC.

This sequence joins TRBV5-1 and TRBJ2-7; 10 positions agree with TRBD2. V lost 3 bases, J lost 2 bases, and 11 bases stayed unmatched. The CDR3 consists of 17 residues. CDR1 and CDR2 from the germline V gene are SGHRS and YFSETQ. The CDR3 DNA reads TGCGCCAGCAGCTCTGGACTAGCGGACCCCAACCCCTACGAGCAGTACTTC. Amino acid sequence: CASSSGLADPNPYEQYF.

The chain employs TRBV28 and TRBJ1-3; the match to TRBD1 covers 8 bases. J was trimmed by 2 bases and V by 8 bases; bases with no gene match: 5. CDR1 and CDR2 from the germline V gene are MDHEN and SYDVKM. The CDR3 runs to 14 residues. The CDR3 coding sequence is TGTGCCAGCTACCAGGACAGGGCTGGAAACACCATATATTTT. This translates into CASYQDRAGNTIYF.

This chain connects TRBV7-8 to TRBJ1-1; perhaps TRBD1 as D (5 bases). Trimming pared 2 bases from V and 1 base from J, leaving 11 bases between. There are 15 residues in the CDR3. The germline gives CDR1 SGHVS, CDR2 FQNEAQ. This chain's CDR3 is CASSLRRTKNTEAFF. CDR3 nucleotide sequence: TGTGCCAGCAGCTTAAGAAGGACAAAGAACACTGAAGCTTTCTTT. The full variable domain, with the rest looked up from reference TRBV7-8 and TRBJ1-1, is GAGVSQSPRYKVAKRGQDVALRCDPISGHVSLFWYQQALGQGPEFLTYFQNEAQLDKSGLPSDRFFAERPEGSVSTLKIQRTQQEDSAVYLCASSLRRTKNTEAFFGQGTRLTVV.

This clone was picked up a small number of times. This sequence joins TRBV19 and TRBJ1-2, with a possible D match to TRBD1 (6 bases). The CDR3 length is 15 residues. Trimming removed 4 bases from V and 6 bases from J, with 18 bases in between. Germline V gene sequence: CDR1 LNHDA, CDR2 SQIVND (reference sequence). In DNA form, the CDR3 reads TGTGCCAGTAGTACACGCCTGGTATCAGGGGATGGCTACACCTTC. This sequence encodes CASSTRLVSGDGYTF.

This clone showed up just a few times. The chain carries TRBV29-1 and TRBJ1-3, with no clear D. The CDR3 totals 13 residues. Trimming removed 2 bases at V and 5 bases at J, with 10 bases between. In germline, CDR1 is SQVTM, CDR2 ANQGSEA. The DNA of the CDR3 is TGCAGCGTTGAATCGGGGTTTAGAAACACCATATATTTT. It translates to CSVESGFRNTIYF. The full variable domain, its missing parts supplied by reference TRBV29-1 and TRBJ1-3, is SAVISQKPSRDICQRGTSLTIQCQVDSQVTMMFWYRQQPGQSLTLIATANQGSEATYESGFVIDKFPISRPNLTFSTLTVSNMSPEDSSIYLCSVESGFRNTIYFGEGSWLTVV.

The V call is TRBV15, the J call TRBJ2-5; D might be TRBD2 (5 bases). Germline CDR1 reads LNHNV; CDR2 reads YYDKDF (reference sequence). CDR3 length: 13 amino acids. V gave up 0 bases and J gave up 5 bases, with 7 bases separating them. This CDR3 is CATSRDPGETQYF. CDR3 bases: TGTGCCACCAGCAGAGATCCGGGGGAGACCCAGTACTTC.

This clone appeared a single time. The chain links TRBV5-1 to TRBJ2-3; no clear D. CDR1 is SGHRS and CDR2 is YFSETQ in the germline V gene. Trimming stripped 4 bases from V and 2 bases from J, with 14 bases between. The CDR3 spans 15 residues. CDR3 loop: CASSIQTRFTDTQYF. Here the CDR3 DNA reads TGCGCCAGCAGCATACAGACCCGATTCACAGATACGCAGTATTTT. Supplemented by reference TRBV5-1 and TRBJ2-3, the full variable domain reads KAGVTQTPRYLIKTRGQQVTLSCSPISGHRSVSWYQQTPGQGLQFLFEYFSETQRNKGNFPGRFSGRQFSNSRSEMNVSTLELGDSALYLCASSIQTRFTDTQYFGPGTRLTVL.

J is TRBJ2-2 and V is TRBV5-1; D perhaps matches TRBD2 (6 bases). Germline V gene sequence: CDR1 SGHRS, CDR2 YFSETQ. The V end lost 3 bases, the J end lost 4 bases, and 16 bases lay between the germline ends. This CDR3 spans 16 amino acids. The chain's CDR3 is CASSSGHVGLTGELFF. The CDR3 region has the DNA TGCGCCAGCAGCTCCGGACACGTGGGACTCACCGGGGAGCTGTTTTTT. The entire variable domain, with the rest obtained from reference TRBV5-1 and TRBJ2-2, is as follows: KAGVTQTPRYLIKTRGQQVTLSCSPISGHRSVSWYQQTPGQGLQFLFEYFSETQRNKGNFPGRFSGRQFSNSRSEMNVSTLELGDSALYLCASSSGHVGLTGELFFGEGSRLTVL.

The chain recombines TRBV12-1 with TRBJ1-5; TRBD1, the table's D call, was not compared with the DNA. TRBV12-1 is given as a pseudogene. The length of the CDR3 is 18 residues. The CDR3 DNA follows: TGTGCCAGCAGCTTCCACCGGATCAGGGGGCGCGGGGTCACTATAGGGCATTTT. Translation: CASSFHRIRGRGVTIGHF.

The V call is TRBV15, the J call TRBJ1-3; D is undetermined. Germline V gene lookup returns CDR1 LNHNV and CDR2 YYDKDF (reference sequence). The CDR3 spans 17 residues. The ends were cut back, 0 bases at V and 0 bases at J, with 12 bases in the middle. CDR3 DNA sequence: TGTGCCACCAGCAGAGATAGCAGCCCACGCTCTGGAAACACCATATATTTT. Translated, it gives CATSRDSSPRSGNTIYF.

The chain links TRBV7-8 to TRBJ2-7; 10 nucleotides line up with TRBD2. CDR1 and CDR2 from the germline V gene are SGHVS and FQNEAQ. The CDR3 runs 14 residues. After removal of 3 bases from V and 3 bases from J, the junction contained 2 bases not matched to a gene. The CDR3 loop reads CASSFGLADYEQYF. In DNA form, the CDR3 reads TGTGCCAGCAGCTTTGGACTAGCGGACTACGAGCAGTACTTC. Full variable domain (rest looked up from reference TRBV7-8 and TRBJ2-7): GAGVSQSPRYKVAKRGQDVALRCDPISGHVSLFWYQQALGQGPEFLTYFQNEAQLDKSGLPSDRFFAERPEGSVSTLKIQRTQQEDSAVYLCASSFGLADYEQYFGPGTRLTVT.

This chain uses TRBV6-5 with TRBJ1-4; 8 bases are shared with TRBD1. Trimming took 6 bases from V and 3 from J; bases not matched to a gene: 6. The CDR3 runs to 15 residues. The germline V gene encodes CDR1 MNHEY and CDR2 SVGAGI. The CDR3 DNA reads as TGTGCCAGCAGCCGACAGGGGAGGTCTAATGAAAAACTGTTTTTT. Protein: CASSRQGRSNEKLFF.

This clone appeared a few times. The rearrangement uses TRBV20-1 and TRBJ1-1, with D possibly matching TRBD1 (6 bases). Germline V gene data show CDR1 as DFQATT and CDR2 as SNEGSKA (reference sequence). V lost 3 bases and J 8 bases, leaving 10 bases between the germline ends. This CDR3 region has 11 residues. The CDR3 here is CSASRTAEAFF. The CDR3 nucleotides are TGCAGTGCTAGTCGGACAGCCGAAGCTTTCTTT.

V gene TRBV29-1 combines with J gene TRBJ1-1; D remains ambiguous. Trimming removed 4 bases at V and 1 base at J, with 7 bases between. Germline CDR1 reads SQVTM; CDR2 reads ANQGSEA. This CDR3 is built from 12 residues. CDR3 amino acids: CSVGSENTEAFF. DNA of the CDR3: TGCAGCGTTGGAAGCGAGAACACTGAAGCTTTCTTT.

The chain combines TRBV6-4 with TRBJ2-2; TRBD1 is a possible D gene (6 bases). V was clipped by 6 bases and J by 4 bases, with 9 bases between them. The CDR3 spans 13 residues. The germline V gene encodes CDR1 MRHNA and CDR2 SNTAGT. The CDR3 loop is CASREQGTGELFF. The DNA of the CDR3 is TGTGCCAGCAGAGAACAGGGCACCGGGGAGCTGTTTTTT.

This chain uses TRBV19 with TRBJ1-3, with 7 bases identical to TRBD1. Germline V gives CDR1 LNHDA, CDR2 SQIVND (reference sequence). CDR3 length: 14 amino acids. V lost 4 bases and J lost 9; bases outside the gene matches: 9. This chain's CDR3 is CASSTPATGSTIYF. The CDR3 DNA reads TGTGCCAGTAGTACTCCCGCGACAGGGTCCACCATATATTTT.

The V call is TRBV27, the J call TRBJ1-1; TRBD1 agrees at 7 bases. From germline, CDR1 is MNHEY and CDR2 SMNVEV (reference sequence). J gave up 4 bases and V 5 bases, and 7 bases lay outside the gene matches. The CDR3 is 14 residues long. CDR3 loop: CASSRSTGRTEAFF. CDR3 in DNA: TGTGCCAGCAGTCGATCGACAGGGCGCACTGAAGCTTTCTTT.